This passage covers 20 T cell receptor beta chains from one sample sequenced in a study of patients and donors after allogeneic stem cell transplantation. TCRdb processed the RT-PCR reads anew with MiXCR; each CDR3 protein has one entry. The sample records about a million distinct CDR3 sequences, roughly 17% being singletons. The sample was blood, either unsorted or a sorted T cell fraction (not recorded which). The origin of the receptors is a human donor who was either an allogeneic HSCT recipient or a stem cell or donor lymphocyte infusion donor (not recorded which). It is not recorded whose cells these are; they may come from a transplant donor.

This rearrangement joins TRBV30 to TRBJ1-1; D remains unclear. The CDR3 consists of 11 residues. Trimming removed 4 bases from V and 10 bases from J, with 13 bases in between. The germline V gene has CDR1 GTSNPN and CDR2 SVGIG (reference sequence). The CDR3 protein is CAWTHLLGAFF. CDR3 DNA sequence: TGTGCCTGGACCCACCTACTTGGAGCTTTCTTT.

This clonotype was detected many times. This chain connects TRBV5-1 to TRBJ2-3, with 10 bases lining up with TRBD2. CDR3 length: 17 residues. The germline CDR1 and CDR2 sequences are SGHRS and YFSETQ. With 1 base clipped from V and 4 bases from J, the junction kept 9 bases outside the gene matches. This CDR3 reads CASSLWGLAGASDTQYF. For the CDR3, the DNA is TGCGCCAGCAGCTTGTGGGGCCTAGCGGGGGCCTCAGATACGCAGTATTTT.

This clonotype was picked up a small number of times. This chain uses TRBV4-2 with TRBJ2-1; no clear D gene. The CDR3 spans 18 residues. Trimming removed 0 bases from V and 1 base from J, with 16 bases in between. Germline V gives CDR1 LGHNA, CDR2 YNFKEQ. CDR3 bases: TGTGCCAGCAGCCAAGATATGAGCCCCCTGGGGTCCTACAATGAGCAGTTCTTC. Encoded protein: CASSQDMSPLGSYNEQFF.

The chain carries TRBV7-2 and TRBJ2-7, with unresolved D. Germline V lookup: CDR1 SGHTA, CDR2 FQGNSA. V lost 2 bases to trimming and J lost 3 bases, with 8 bases between them. This CDR3 is 13 amino acids long. CDR3 sequence: CASSLIAGYEQYF. The CDR3 region has the DNA TGTGCCAGCAGCTTAATCGCTGGCTACGAGCAGTACTTC.

V is TRBV3-1 and J is TRBJ2-5, with D unclear. The germline gives CDR1 LGHDT, CDR2 YNNKEL (reference sequence). The V and J ends lost 1 base and 3 bases respectively, with 15 bases between them. The CDR3 has 16 residues. Here the CDR3 reads CASSQGLRPEKETQYF. The CDR3 region has the DNA TGTGCCAGCAGCCAAGGTTTACGGCCGGAGAAAGAGACCCAGTACTTC.

The chain recombines TRBV29-1 with TRBJ1-2; D unclear. CDR1 SQVTM and CDR2 ANQGSEA come from the germline V gene. The CDR3 loop spans 14 amino acids. Trimming shortened V by 3 bases and J by 0 bases, and 11 bases separated the two germline ends. CDR3 in DNA: TGCAGCGTTGACGAGACAAACTCTAACTATGGCTACACCTTC. It encodes CSVDETNSNYGYTF.

This clonotype was found many times. The chain uses TRBV4-2 and TRBJ2-2, with 10 nucleotides matching TRBD2. The V segment lost 4 bases and the J segment 4 bases; nucleotides outside the gene matches: 3. The CDR3 length is 15 residues. The germline V gene has CDR1 LGHNA and CDR2 YNFKEQ. The CDR3, as DNA: TGTGCCAGCAGCCCTCGGACTAGCGGCACCGGGGAGCTGTTTTTT. This translates into CASSPRTSGTGELFF.

At least ten counts were recorded for this clonotype. The rearrangement links TRBV5-1 to TRBJ2-1; 7 bases line up with TRBD2. The V gene end was trimmed by 0 bases and the J gene end by 5 bases; junction bases not matched to a gene: 8. The CDR3 length is 16 residues. Germline CDR1 reads SGHRS; CDR2 reads YFSETQ. The CDR3 region is CASSLESGMRNNEQFF. Here the CDR3 DNA reads TGCGCCAGCAGCTTGGAGAGCGGGATGAGGAACAATGAGCAGTTCTTC.

CDR3 in amino acids: CASTPKGSKETQYF. The DNA for the CDR3 is TGTGCCAGCACTCCAAAGGGGTCAAAAGAGACCCAGTACTTC. The chain recombines TRBV27 with TRBJ2-5, with a possible D match to TRBD1 (5 bases). Germline assignment: CDR1 MNHEY and CDR2 SMNVEV (reference sequence). The CDR3 spans 14 residues. V was trimmed by 7 bases and J by 3 bases, leaving 15 bases between them.

This clonotype showed up just a few times. This rearrangement joins TRBV6-2 or TRBV6-3 to TRBJ2-7; perhaps D is TRBD1 or TRBD2 (5 bases each). CDR1 and CDR2 (germline): MNHEY, SVGEGT. V gave up 5 bases and J gave up 7 bases, with 12 bases separating them. This CDR3 has 12 residues. CDR3: CASSTGAQEQYF. The CDR3, as DNA: TGTGCCAGCAGTACCGGGGCCCAAGAGCAGTACTTC.

The chain recombines TRBV20-1 with TRBJ2-7; TRBD2 matches at 11 bases. The germline gives CDR1 DFQATT, CDR2 SNEGSKA (reference sequence). V lost 8 bases and J lost 4; bases outside the gene matches: 7. CDR3 length equals 13 residues. DNA of the CDR3: TGCAGTTTTACTAGCGGGAGCACGTACGAGCAGTACTTC. The encoded protein is CSFTSGSTYEQYF.

Of note for this clonotype: It may be a read error: a sequence one base away is much more abundant. V usage is TRBV2 and J usage is TRBJ2-5, with TRBD1 identical over 7 bases. Germline CDR1 is SNHLY and CDR2 is FYNNEI. This CDR3 contains 13 residues. V was pared by 6 bases and J by 5 bases, with 6 bases of the junction left unmatched. This CDR3 reads CASRETGVETQYF. The CDR3 DNA follows: TGTGCCAGCAGGGAAACAGGGGTGGAGACCCAGTACTTC.

This clonotype has at least ten counts. V and J are TRBV12-3 or TRBV12-4 and TRBJ2-4; 10 bases are shared with TRBD2. This CDR3 comprises 16 residues. V dropped 1 base and J dropped 6; count of bases not matched to a gene: 6. CDR3 loop: CASSLEAGGRTNIQYF. The DNA for the CDR3 is TGTGCCAGCAGTTTAGAAGCGGGGGGGCGGACAAACATTCAGTACTTC.

This clonotype was observed a few times. V is TRBV25-1 and J is TRBJ1-4; TRBD1 matches 8 bases. The CDR3 sequence is 15 residues long. Germline V gene data show CDR1 as MGHDK and CDR2 as SYGVNS. Trimming took 5 bases from V and 5 from J; bases not matched to a gene: 7. CDR3 region: CASSPWTGLNEKLFF. DNA for the CDR3: TGTGCCAGCAGTCCGTGGACAGGGCTGAATGAAAAACTGTTTTTT. Complete variable domain (other parts from reference TRBV25-1 and TRBJ1-4): EADIYQTPRYLVIGTGKKITLECSQTMGHDKMYWYQQDPGMELHLIHYSYGVNSTEKGDLSSESTVSRIRTEHFPLTLESARPSHTSQYLCASSPWTGLNEKLFFGSGTQLSVL.

V is TRBV6-2 or TRBV6-3 and J is TRBJ1-1, with 11 bases fitting TRBD1. The CDR3 totals 15 residues. Losses at the gene ends were 5 bases for V and 4 bases for J; bases not matched to a gene: 6. In germline, CDR1 is MNHEY, CDR2 SVGEGT. CDR3 loop: CASSRTGTGGTEAFF. CDR3 sequence (DNA): TGTGCCAGCAGTAGGACCGGGACAGGGGGCACTGAAGCTTTCTTT.

The sample holds a few counts of this clonotype. The chain carries TRBV11-3 and TRBJ2-1, with unresolved D. The CDR3 is 14 residues long. CDR1 and CDR2 from the germline V gene are SGHNT and YENEEA. Deletions cut 3 bases from V and 5 bases from J, with 11 bases between. CDR3 coding DNA: TGTGCCAGCAGCTTTGGAGACGGAGACAATGAGCAGTTCTTC. This codes for CASSFGDGDNEQFF.

V is TRBV19 and J is TRBJ1-5, with TRBD1 matching 9 bases. Trimming cost V 6 bases and J 6 bases; bases outside gene matches: 15. Germline V lookup: CDR1 LNHDA, CDR2 SQIVND (reference sequence). The CDR3 runs 17 residues. For the CDR3, the DNA is TGTGCCAGTAGCCAAATATCAGGGACAGGGCGTGTTCAGCCCCAGCATTTT. It codes for CASSQISGTGRVQPQHF. Drawing the rest from reference TRBV19 and TRBJ1-5, the complete variable domain is DGGITQSPKYLFRKEGQNVTLSCEQNLNHDAMYWYRQDPGQGLRLIYYSQIVNDFQKGDIAEGYSVSREKKESFPLTVTSAQKNPTAFYLCASSQISGTGRVQPQHFGDGTRLSIL.

The sample holds a few counts of this clonotype. The rearrangement uses TRBV5-5 and TRBJ1-2, with D tentatively TRBD1 (6 bases). Trimming cost V 4 bases and J 1 base, with 20 bases left between them. The germline V gene encodes CDR1 SGHKS and CDR2 YYEKEE (reference sequence). The CDR3 has 17 amino acids. CDR3 bases: TGTGCCAGCAGCCAGGGGAGCGGAGACGGGAATAACTATGGCTACACCTTC. Its translation is CASSQGSGDGNNYGYTF.

This clonotype was detected a few times. The chain uses TRBV29-1 and TRBJ1-4; 7 nucleotides agree with TRBD1. The germline V gene has CDR1 SQVTM and CDR2 ANQGSEA. V lost 6 bases and J lost 7; bases outside the gene matches: 17. This CDR3 has 16 amino acids. Here the CDR3 reads CSVRGLGGAVGEKLFF. CDR3 nucleotide sequence: TGCAGCGTCCGAGGGTTAGGGGGCGCGGTTGGTGAAAAACTGTTTTTT. Complete variable domain (other parts from reference TRBV29-1 and TRBJ1-4): SAVISQKPSRDICQRGTSLTIQCQVDSQVTMMFWYRQQPGQSLTLIATANQGSEATYESGFVIDKFPISRPNLTFSTLTVSNMSPEDSSIYLCSVRGLGGAVGEKLFFGSGTQLSVL.

This chain links TRBV5-5 with TRBJ1-2; 8 bases line up with TRBD1. In germline, CDR1 is SGHKS, CDR2 YYEKEE (reference sequence). This CDR3 has 14 residues. After removal of 6 bases from V and 4 bases from J, the junction contained 8 bases not matched to a gene. The CDR3 protein is CASKPPGTGYGYTF. DNA of the CDR3: TGTGCCAGCAAACCCCCCGGGACAGGCTATGGCTACACCTTC.